Below, one T cell receptor beta chain is given with its context. The antigen remains unidentified. In the PCR, 60 Vbeta and 13 Jbeta primers were used. The repertoire was sequenced with immunoSEQ multiplex PCR; TCRdb's copy has only in-frame clones and lacks some. Counted here are about 130,000 clones, roughly 84% occurring once; the ten biggest clones make up roughly 1.2%. Germline V gene lookup returns CDR1 MNHEY and CDR2 SMNVEV (reference sequence). The CDR3 covers 16 residues. V lost 4 bases to trimming and J lost 4 bases; unmatched junction nucleotides: 5. The data are from a study of cytomegalovirus exposure and HLA in healthy donors. About the study: Early on, a data release was issued that held 65 million to 100 million unique TCRs from HLA-typed donors. Study results and caveats: A later analysis linked a missense variant in DCLRE1C to the trimming of TCR beta V and J genes.

Donors in the study were healthy people who gave bone marrow. Although they were nominally healthy when sampled, donors likely had unrecorded immune exposures. The TCR originated in a girl aged 2 to 9 in good health and CMV-seronegative. V and J are TRBV27 and TRBJ2-2; 11 nucleotides match TRBD2. The sequencing input was PBMCs. For the CDR3, the DNA is TGTGCCAGCAGTTGGCGACTAGCGGGACGCACCGGGGAGCTGTTTTTT. It specifies CASSWRLAGRTGELFF.